Listed below are T cell receptor beta chains from one sample, sequenced in a study of read filtering for tumor transcriptome and immune sequencing. Each CDR3 protein gets one entry after TCRdb re-called the reads with MiXCR. This sample has 120,000 or so distinct CDR3 sequences, with under 15% found just once. Sequencing was done on a sample of a population of CD138-negative cells sorted from bone marrow. These receptors were taken from a donor aged 40 or older with multiple myeloma. Both conserved end residues are trimmed from each CDR3. The order of the fields is V gene, D gene, J gene, CDR3 protein. A D gene is named only where the DNA matches it firmly.

v_gene: TRBV7-9; d_gene: -; j_gene: TRBJ2-3; CDR3aa: ASSPLASTDTQY
v_gene: TRBV6-2/TRBV6-3; d_gene: -; j_gene: TRBJ2-3; CDR3aa: ASSGADTQY
v_gene: TRBV6-5; d_gene: -; j_gene: TRBJ2-2; CDR3aa: ASSYSVMNTGELF
v_gene: TRBV19; d_gene: -; j_gene: TRBJ2-2; CDR3aa: ASSSRGEINRGELF
v_gene: TRBV10-3; d_gene: TRBD1; j_gene: TRBJ1-5; CDR3aa: AISEGQGNQPQH
v_gene: TRBV6-1; d_gene: TRBD2; j_gene: TRBJ2-3; CDR3aa: ASALAGGPADTQY
v_gene: TRBV7-2; d_gene: -; j_gene: TRBJ1-5; CDR3aa: ASSPVGGYQPQH
v_gene: TRBV10-1; d_gene: TRBD2; j_gene: TRBJ2-1; CDR3aa: ASSMSGAGGEQF
v_gene: TRBV2; d_gene: TRBD2; j_gene: TRBJ2-7; CDR3aa: ASSLERGDEQY
v_gene: TRBV29-1; d_gene: -; j_gene: TRBJ2-5; CDR3aa: SVSDIGQPNQETQY
v_gene: TRBV6-6; d_gene: -; j_gene: TRBJ1-5; CDR3aa: VSASPSNQPQH
v_gene: TRBV28; d_gene: TRBD1; j_gene: TRBJ2-7; CDR3aa: ATQGAGEQY
v_gene: TRBV19; d_gene: TRBD2; j_gene: TRBJ2-1; CDR3aa: ASSIDGAGGGREQF
v_gene: TRBV29-1; d_gene: -; j_gene: TRBJ2-1; CDR3aa: SVEDPWTDEQF
v_gene: TRBV30; d_gene: -; j_gene: TRBJ2-3; CDR3aa: AWRGGVDTQY
v_gene: TRBV4-2; d_gene: TRBD1; j_gene: TRBJ2-1; CDR3aa: ASSQENRGKYNEQF
v_gene: TRBV7-9; d_gene: -; j_gene: TRBJ1-6; CDR3aa: ASSLGAVENSPLH
v_gene: TRBV27; d_gene: -; j_gene: TRBJ1-1; CDR3aa: ASSSIPGGTEAL
v_gene: TRBV9; d_gene: TRBD1; j_gene: TRBJ1-2; CDR3aa: ASSATGQAYYGYT
v_gene: TRBV7-9; d_gene: TRBD2; j_gene: TRBJ2-5; CDR3aa: ASSRGLAGKQETQY
v_gene: TRBV20-1; d_gene: TRBD1; j_gene: TRBJ1-5; CDR3aa: SAPGQQNQPQH
v_gene: TRBV5-4; d_gene: TRBD1; j_gene: TRBJ1-5; CDR3aa: ASSLQGENQPQH
v_gene: TRBV7-2; d_gene: TRBD1; j_gene: TRBJ1-6; CDR3aa: ASSPTGEVSPLH